This TCR beta chain was sequenced for a study of glioma-infiltrating T cells after dendritic cell vaccination. V shed 6 bases, J shed 4 bases, and the junction held 5 bases outside the gene matches. The CDR3 is 14 residues long. Germline CDR1 and CDR2: MNHNS and SASEGT. This table comes from immunoSEQ multiplex PCR, and its TCRdb copy is limited to in-frame clones, with some not included. The data contain 90,000 or so clones, more than 70% of them seen just once; the ten biggest clones take up 2.5% to 3%. This sequence was found in a human donor with glioblastoma. The chain employs TRBV6-1 and TRBJ2-1; 8 bases are shared with TRBD2. Material: blood, obtained before dendritic cell vaccination. The CDR3 sequence: CASRSGTRYNEQFF. CDR3 sequence (DNA): TGTGCCAGCAGGTCCGGGACTAGATACAATGAGCAGTTCTTC.